This entry lists 31 T cell receptor beta chains sequenced from one sample in a study of STAT3 mutations in large granular lymphocyte leukemia. The repertoire was sequenced with immunoSEQ multiplex PCR; TCRdb's copy has only in-frame clones and lacks some. The sample carries 9,500 to 15,000 clones, more than 75% recorded once. These receptors' targets are unknown. General observations from the study: At least one immunodominant TCR beta clonotype appeared in every T-cell large granular lymphocyte leukemia patient.

Source material: peripheral blood mononuclear cells. All receptors derive from a man in his 60s with T-cell large granular lymphocyte leukemia. Some clones in this sample may be carry-over from other donors' samples.

The genes are TRBV29-1 and TRBJ2-5; D is possibly TRBD1 (6 bases). CDR3 length equals 17 residues. Germline CDR1 SQVTM, CDR2 ANQGSEA. The V end lost 4 bases, the J end lost 5 bases, and 26 bases lay between the germline ends. This chain's CDR3 is CSVAGLGAPHRGETQYF. The CDR3 DNA is TGCAGCGTTGCGGGTTTGGGCGCCCCCCATAGGGGGGAGACCCAGTACTTC.

This rearrangement joins TRBV7-9 to TRBJ2-3, with D perhaps TRBD2 (6 bases). The V gene lost 1 base and the J gene lost 0 bases, with 20 bases spanning the gap. CDR3 size: 19 residues. CDR1 and CDR2 from the germline V gene are SEHNR and FQNEAQ (reference sequence). CDR3 DNA: TGTGCCAGCAGCTTAGTGAGCTTTATCGGGACTCCTAGCACAGATACGCAGTATTTT. Translated: CASSLVSFIGTPSTDTQYF.

As DNA, the CDR3 is TGTGCCAGCAGCTCGACAGGGGGACGCTATGGCTACACCTTC. It yields the protein CASSSTGGRYGYTF. The chain uses TRBV7-2 and TRBJ1-2; the match to TRBD1 covers 9 bases. V trimming: 4 bases; J trimming: 4 bases; junction bases outside the gene matches: 4. This CDR3 is built from 14 residues. CDR1 and CDR2 from the germline V gene are SGHTA and FQGNSA.

V and J are TRBV11-2 and TRBJ1-1; D may be TRBD1 (5 bases). The germline gives CDR1 SGHAT, CDR2 FQNNGV. The CDR3 is 14 residues long. V lost 5 bases to trimming and J lost 1 base, with 11 bases between them. CDR3 sequence (DNA): TGTGCCAGCAGCCTCACGGGGGGGAACACTGAAGCTTTCTTT. It yields the protein CASSLTGGNTEAFF.

The gene calls are TRBV25-1 and TRBJ2-7; 7 bases match TRBD1. The V and J ends lost 3 bases and 5 bases, in that order; junction bases with no gene match: 10. Germline CDR1 reads MGHDK; CDR2 reads SYGVNS. CDR3 length equals 15 residues. The CDR3 here is CASSDPSGTAHEQYF. CDR3 DNA sequence: TGTGCCAGCAGTGACCCTTCCGGGACAGCCCACGAGCAGTACTTC.

This sequence joins TRBV30 and TRBJ2-2; 8 nucleotides match TRBD1. Trimming at V came to 5 bases and at J to 1 base, leaving 3 bases not matched to a gene. CDR3 size: 14 residues. Germline CDR1 GTSNPN, CDR2 SVGIG (reference sequence). The CDR3 nucleotides read TGTGCCTGGCGGACAGGGAAGAACACCGGGGAGCTGTTTTTT. This translates into CAWRTGKNTGELFF. Full variable domain (rest looked up from reference TRBV30 and TRBJ2-2): SQTIHQWPATLVQPVGSPLSLECTVEGTSNPNLYWYRQAAGRGLQLLFYSVGIGQISSEVPQNLSASRPQDRQFILSSKKLLLSDSGFYLCAWRTGKNTGELFFGEGSRLTVL.

The rearrangement links TRBV6-6 to TRBJ1-1; no firm D call. The germline CDR1 and CDR2 sequences are MNHNY and SVGAGI (reference sequence). The length of the CDR3 is 16 residues. The germline V and J ends were trimmed by 3 bases and 0 bases, with 14 bases remaining between them. CDR3: CASSYALGSMNTEAFF. Here the CDR3 DNA reads TGTGCCAGCAGTTATGCGTTGGGCAGCATGAACACTGAAGCTTTCTTT.

J is TRBJ1-5 and V is TRBV30; the D gene is possibly TRBD1 (6 bases). This CDR3 is 17 amino acids long. Per the germline V gene, CDR1 is GTSNPN and CDR2 is SVGIG (reference sequence). V lost 0 bases, J lost 5 bases, and 20 bases lay in between. CDR3 DNA sequence: TGTGCCTGGAGTGTGAGGGGGTCCCTATCCTCTTATCAGCCCCAGCATTTT. Its protein product is CAWSVRGSLSSYQPQHF. The variable domain in full, with the rest retrieved from reference TRBV30 and TRBJ1-5, is SQTIHQWPATLVQPVGSPLSLECTVEGTSNPNLYWYRQAAGRGLQLLFYSVGIGQISSEVPQNLSASRPQDRQFILSSKKLLLSDSGFYLCAWSVRGSLSSYQPQHFGDGTRLSIL.

V gene TRBV5-6 combines with J gene TRBJ2-3; maybe TRBD2 (6 bases). CDR3 length: 16 residues. The germline V gene has CDR1 SGHDT and CDR2 YYEEEE. V lost 4 bases to trimming and J lost 6 bases, with 21 bases between them. As DNA, the CDR3 is TGTGCCAGCAGCCCGGAGTGGCGGGACCTCGTTGATACGCAGTATTTT. Translated, it gives CASSPEWRDLVDTQYF.

The rearrangement links TRBV7-9 to TRBJ2-2; D perhaps matches TRBD1 (5 bases). CDR1 SEHNR and CDR2 FQNEAQ come from the germline V gene (reference sequence). Trimming pared 5 bases from V and 5 bases from J, leaving 15 bases between. The CDR3 is 15 amino acids. The CDR3 DNA follows: TGTGCCAGCAGCCCACCGGCAGGGCGGACCGGGGAGCTGTTTTTT. It specifies CASSPPAGRTGELFF.

The chain uses TRBV2 and TRBJ2-3, with 8 bases that match TRBD2. CDR1 and CDR2 (germline): SNHLY, FYNNEI. CDR3 length equals 14 residues. The J segment lost 4 bases and the V segment lost 7 bases, leaving 7 bases of the junction unmatched. DNA for the CDR3: TGTGCCAGCAAGGAGCGGGAGACCGCAGATACGCAGTATTTT. It yields the protein CASKERETADTQYF.

This chain connects TRBV7-7 to TRBJ2-5; 8 bases are shared with TRBD2. J gave up 7 bases and V 5 bases, and 6 bases lay outside the gene matches. CDR3 length: 13 amino acids. CDR1 is SSHAT, CDR2 FNYEAQ, per germline (reference sequence). In DNA form, the CDR3 reads TGTGCCAGCAGCGGCTCGGCGGGGGGGACCCAGTACTTC. Translation: CASSGSAGGTQYF.

The genes are TRBV28 and TRBJ2-7, with no clear D. Germline V CDR1 and CDR2: MDHEN, SYDVKM. The CDR3 has 12 residues. V was clipped by 7 bases and J by 3 bases, with 10 bases between them. CDR3 nucleotides: TGTGCCAGCACCTCCGGTCGCTACGAGCAGTACTTC. This sequence encodes CASTSGRYEQYF.

The V call is TRBV4-2, the J call TRBJ2-1, with unresolved D. Germline CDR1 LGHNA, CDR2 YNFKEQ. The CDR3 spans 16 residues. V was shortened by 3 bases and J by 10 bases, with 22 bases between the two germline ends. CDR3 bases: TGTGCCAGCAGCCAGTATGCCGCGAGTCTCCAAGGCGAGCAGTTCTTC. Amino acids: CASSQYAASLQGEQFF.

V gene TRBV5-4 combines with J gene TRBJ2-1, with TRBD1 matching 10 bases. V shed 6 bases, J shed 6 bases, and the junction held 12 bases outside the gene matches. This CDR3 has 16 amino acids. Germline-derived CDR1 and CDR2 are SGHNT and YYREEE (reference sequence). The CDR3 coding sequence is TGTGCCAGCACCTCTCTGAGGGGGACAGGGGTCAATGAGCAGTTCTTC. Translation gives CASTSLRGTGVNEQFF.

This chain connects TRBV29-1 to TRBJ1-1; D is unclear. Trimming cost V 2 bases and J 2 bases, with 12 bases left between them. CDR3 length: 14 amino acids. Germline CDR1 reads SQVTM; CDR2 reads ANQGSEA. CDR3 amino acids: CSVESVRRNTEAFF. CDR3 in DNA: TGCAGCGTTGAATCAGTGAGACGTAACACTGAAGCTTTCTTT.

The chain joins TRBV5-5 to TRBJ2-1; TRBD2 agrees at 11 bases. V trimming: 4 bases; J trimming: 3 bases; junction bases outside the gene matches: 6. This CDR3 has 16 amino acids. CDR1 is SGHKS, CDR2 YYEKEE, per germline (reference sequence). Written as DNA, the CDR3 is TGTGCCAGCAGCCCACTAGCGGGGGCTCGCTACAATGAGCAGTTCTTC. This translates into CASSPLAGARYNEQFF. Using reference TRBV5-5 and TRBJ2-1 for the parts outside the CDR3, the full variable domain is DAGVTQSPTHLIKTRGQQVTLRCSPISGHKSVSWYQQVLGQGPQFIFQYYEKEERGRGNFPDRFSARQFPNYSSELNVNALLLGDSALYLCASSPLAGARYNEQFFGPGTRLTVL.

The chain joins TRBV10-2 to TRBJ2-1; no clear D gene. This CDR3 is 13 amino acids long. V was trimmed by 5 bases and J by 9 bases, leaving 14 bases between them. Germline-derived CDR1 and CDR2 are WSHSY and SAAADI. The CDR3 DNA is TGCGCCAGCAGTCCCAGGCTAGAAGGTGAGCAGTTCTTC. It encodes CASSPRLEGEQFF.

The chain employs TRBV6-1 and TRBJ1-2, with 7 bases that match TRBD1. Germline V gives CDR1 MNHNS, CDR2 SASEGT. The length of the CDR3 is 15 residues. V was clipped by 1 base and J by 3 bases; unmatched bases: 5. The DNA for the CDR3 is TGTGCCAGCAGTGAAGGCACAGGGGCCTACTATGGCTACACCTTC. Translation: CASSEGTGAYYGYTF.

The chain has TRBV7-9 and TRBJ2-7; 9 bases match TRBD1. The CDR3 sequence is 16 residues long. Germline V CDR1 and CDR2: SEHNR, FQNEAQ (reference sequence). The J segment lost 1 base and the V segment lost 5 bases, leaving 9 bases of the junction unmatched. CDR3 DNA sequence: TGTGCCAGCAGCGCATACAGGGGGCTGAGGTCCTACGAGCAGTACTTC. It codes for CASSAYRGLRSYEQYF.

This clone was recorded a few times. V and J are TRBV27 and TRBJ2-2; 10 nucleotides align to TRBD2. J lost 6 bases, V lost 6 bases, and 7 bases had no gene match. CDR1 MNHEY and CDR2 SMNVEV come from the germline V gene (reference sequence). The CDR3 length is 15 residues. Written as DNA, the CDR3 is TGTGCCAGCAGAGGGGCTAGCGGGAGTCCCGGGGAGCTGTTTTTT. It is translated as CASRGASGSPGELFF.

This clone was seen only a few times. This chain links TRBV29-1 with TRBJ1-2, with D unclear. V dropped 3 bases and J dropped 7 bases, with 12 bases sitting between them. The CDR3 has 12 amino acids. CDR1 and CDR2 (germline): SQVTM, ANQGSEA. The CDR3 bases are TGCAGCGTTGAGTCGGGTGGCGGTGGCTACACCTTC. Translation gives CSVESGGGGYTF.

The chain has TRBV7-2 and TRBJ1-1; the D is unclear. The CDR3 is 14 residues long. The V end lost 6 bases, the J end lost 6 bases, and 17 bases lay between the germline ends. Germline CDR1 is SGHTA and CDR2 is FQGNSA. The CDR3 reads CASSLAVQAAEAFF. CDR3 sequence (DNA): TGTGCCAGCAGTTTGGCGGTGCAGGCGGCTGAAGCTTTCTTT.

The chain carries TRBV9 and TRBJ2-5; 7 nucleotides align to TRBD2. This CDR3 region has 16 residues. CDR1 and CDR2 from the germline V gene are SGDLS and YYNGEE. V lost 0 bases, J lost 0 bases, and 5 bases stayed unmatched. CDR3 residues: CASSVGLAEYQETQYF. Written as DNA, the CDR3 is TGTGCCAGCAGCGTAGGGCTAGCGGAGTACCAAGAGACCCAGTACTTC.

V and J are TRBV10-2 and TRBJ1-2; 10 bases line up with TRBD1. CDR3 length equals 14 residues. J was trimmed by 3 bases and V by 8 bases; bases with no gene match: 6. Germline-derived CDR1 and CDR2 are WSHSY and SAAADI. The CDR3 loop reads CASGRQGADYGYTF. The DNA for the CDR3 is TGCGCCAGCGGCAGACAGGGGGCGGACTATGGCTACACCTTC.

The V gene is TRBV28, the J gene TRBJ2-7, with TRBD2 identical over 14 bases. CDR1 and CDR2 (germline): MDHEN, SYDVKM. V lost 7 bases to trimming and J lost 6 bases; unmatched junction nucleotides: 20. The CDR3 is made up of 19 amino acids. The CDR3 DNA reads as TGTGCCAGCACCGACCTACTTAAAACGACTAGCGGGAGGGCAGCCGAGCAGTACTTC. Translating gives CASTDLLKTTSGRAAEQYF. Using reference TRBV28 and TRBJ2-7 for the parts outside the CDR3, the full variable domain is DVKVTQSSRYLVKRTGEKVFLECVQDMDHENMFWYRQDPGLGLRLIYFSYDVKMKEKGDIPEGYSVSREKKERFSLILESASTNQTSMYLCASTDLLKTTSGRAAEQYFGPGTRLTVT.

The CDR3, as DNA: TGTGCCAGCAGCCCAGTAGGCGGGGGAGCTTTCTTT. Amino acids: CASSPVGGGAFF. The V gene is TRBV5-4, the J gene TRBJ1-1; possibly TRBD1 for D (5 bases). Trimming stripped 4 bases from V and 10 bases from J, with 14 bases between. Germline V gene data show CDR1 as SGHNT and CDR2 as YYREEE (reference sequence). The CDR3 has 12 residues.

This clone came up a few times. The chain is built from TRBV7-2 and TRBJ2-5; D uncertain. V was clipped by 3 bases and J by 1 base, with 0 bases between them. Germline loops: CDR1 SGHTA, CDR2 FQGNSA. This CDR3 contains 11 residues. CDR3 amino acids: CASSFQETQYF. The CDR3, as DNA: TGTGCCAGCAGCTTCCAAGAGACCCAGTACTTC.

The V and J genes are TRBV28 and TRBJ1-2; D may be TRBD1 (5 bases). Germline CDR1 MDHEN, CDR2 SYDVKM. The CDR3 runs 13 residues. With 3 bases removed from V and 8 bases from J, the gap between germline ends came to 13 bases. This CDR3 is CASSFRGLRGYTF. The CDR3 DNA follows: TGTGCCAGCAGTTTTCGGGGCCTCAGGGGCTACACCTTC.

The chain joins TRBV5-4 to TRBJ2-5; weak D call: TRBD2 (6 bases). CDR1 and CDR2 (germline): SGHNT, YYREEE (reference sequence). The CDR3 totals 14 residues. Trimming removed 3 bases from V and 1 base from J, with 10 bases in between. This chain's CDR3 is CASSSGTRQETQYF. The CDR3 bases are TGTGCCAGCAGCTCAGGGACTCGCCAAGAGACCCAGTACTTC. Looking up the rest from reference TRBV5-4 and TRBJ2-5 gives the full variable domain: ETGVTQSPTHLIKTRGQQVTLRCSSQSGHNTVSWYQQALGQGPQFIFQYYREEENGRGNFPPRFSGLQFPNYSSELNVNALELDDSALYLCASSSGTRQETQYFGPGTRLLVL.

A word on this clone: The junction departs from germline at one end; a sequencing error may be responsible. The chain couples TRBV5-5 to TRBJ2-2; D may be TRBD2 (5 bases). Germline CDR1 is SGHKS and CDR2 is YYEKEE (reference sequence). The CDR3 runs 16 residues. CDR3 loop: CASGFTSGGSTGELFF. The CDR3, as DNA: TGTGCCAGCGGCTTTACGTCTGGAGGTTCCACCGGGGAGCTGTTTTTT. The whole variable domain, remainder taken from reference TRBV5-5 and TRBJ2-2, is DAGVTQSPTHLIKTRGQQVTLRCSPISGHKSVSWYQQVLGQGPQFIFQYYEKEERGRGNFPDRFSARQFPNYSSELNVNALLLGDSALYLCASGFTSGGSTGELFFGEGSRLTVL.